The rows below give T cell receptor beta chains drawn from one sample of a study of blood T cell repertoires in COVID-19. The data were produced by immunoSEQ multiplex PCR, yet TCRdb's version contains in-frame clones alone and is incomplete. The data hold fewer than 350,000 clones, with 75% to 90% observed a single time. The sample was PBMCs or T cells enriched from blood (not recorded which). The receptors originated from a woman aged 30 to 39 who had been exposed to COVID-19. Both conserved end residues are part of each CDR3. D genes are given only for firm matches. Only part of the rows carry a size: once, few, many, or a class if the clone is expanded.

D gene: NA
CDR3 length: 15
J gene: TRBJ1-1
V gene: TRBV11-2
clone size: once
CDR3 DNA: TGTGCCAGCAGCTTAGATCAGGGCGGCGTCACTGAAGCTTTCTTT
CDR3 protein: CASSLDQGGVTEAFF

D gene: NA
CDR3 length: 12
J gene: TRBJ1-4
V gene: TRBV30
clone size: NA
CDR3 DNA: TGTGCCTGGGGGCCGGGGGGGGAAAAACTGTTTTTT
CDR3 protein: CAWGPGGEKLFF

D gene: NA
CDR3 length: 16
J gene: TRBJ2-7
V gene: TRBV5-8
clone size: few
CDR3 DNA: TGTGCCAGCAGCTTTACAGCCCTGACTACTCACTACGAGCAGTACTTC
CDR3 protein: CASSFTALTTHYEQYF

D gene: NA
CDR3 length: 15
J gene: TRBJ2-5
V gene: TRBV5-8
clone size: few
CDR3 DNA: TGTGCCAGCAGCCCCACGGGAAGCCACCAAGAGACCCAGTACTTC
CDR3 protein: CASSPTGSHQETQYF

D gene: NA
CDR3 length: 16
J gene: TRBJ2-4
V gene: TRBV7-4
clone size: NA
CDR3 DNA: TGTGCCAGCAGCCCCACGGGACACCTAGCCAAAAACATTCAGTACTTC
CDR3 protein: CASSPTGHLAKNIQYF

D gene: TRBD1
CDR3 length: 15
J gene: TRBJ2-7
V gene: TRBV27
clone size: NA
CDR3 DNA: TGTGCCAGCAGTTTATCCGGGACAGGGTTCTACGAGCAGTACTTC
CDR3 protein: CASSLSGTGFYEQYF

D gene: TRBD1
CDR3 length: 18
J gene: TRBJ2-6
V gene: TRBV3-1/TRBV3-2
clone size: NA
CDR3 DNA: TGTGCCAGCAGCCAAGTCCCGGGACAGGGGGCCGGGGCCAACGTCCTGACTTTC
CDR3 protein: CASSQVPGQGAGANVLTF

D gene: NA
CDR3 length: 13
J gene: TRBJ2-1
V gene: TRBV6-2/TRBV6-3
clone size: NA
CDR3 DNA: TGTGCCAGCAGTTATGGGGCCGGGTCGGAGCAGTTCTTC
CDR3 protein: CASSYGAGSEQFF

D gene: TRBD1
CDR3 length: 14
J gene: TRBJ2-5
V gene: TRBV28
clone size: NA
CDR3 DNA: TGTGCCAGCAGTCTGGGACAGTACCAAGAGACCCAGTACTTC
CDR3 protein: CASSLGQYQETQYF

D gene: TRBD1
CDR3 length: 14
J gene: TRBJ2-2
V gene: TRBV5-3
clone size: NA
CDR3 DNA: TGTGCCAGAAGCTTGGGACAGGGGCGCGGTGGGGTGTTTTTT
CDR3 protein: CARSLGQGRGGVFF

D gene: NA
CDR3 length: 15
J gene: TRBJ1-5
V gene: TRBV28
clone size: NA
CDR3 DNA: TGTGCCAGCAGTTTATTTCGGGGTAGCAATCAGCCCCAGCATTTT
CDR3 protein: CASSLFRGSNQPQHF

D gene: NA
CDR3 length: 15
J gene: TRBJ1-3
V gene: TRBV6-5
clone size: NA
CDR3 DNA: TGTGCCAGCAGTCAGAGAACAGGGTCTGGAAACACCATATATTTT
CDR3 protein: CASSQRTGSGNTIYF

D gene: TRBD1
CDR3 length: 16
J gene: TRBJ1-1
V gene: TRBV5-6
clone size: NA
CDR3 DNA: TGTGCCAGCAGCTTGAGGACAGGGGGCGGGGACACTGAAGCTTTCTTT
CDR3 protein: CASSLRTGGGDTEAFF

D gene: TRBD1
CDR3 length: 17
J gene: TRBJ1-3
V gene: TRBV9
clone size: NA
CDR3 DNA: TGTGCCAGCAGCGAGAGGCGGCAGGGGGCCGTTGGAAACACCATATATTTT
CDR3 protein: CASSERRQGAVGNTIYF

D gene: NA
CDR3 length: 15
J gene: TRBJ2-7
V gene: TRBV5-1
clone size: once
CDR3 DNA: TGCGCCAGCAGCTTCGGCAGGGCCTTCTCCTACGAGCAGTACTTC
CDR3 protein: CASSFGRAFSYEQYF

D gene: TRBD1
CDR3 length: 16
J gene: TRBJ1-3
V gene: TRBV25-1
clone size: NA
CDR3 DNA: TGTGCCAGCGTTGGACAGGGCATCCCCTCTGGAAACACCATATATTTT
CDR3 protein: CASVGQGIPSGNTIYF

D gene: TRBD2
CDR3 length: 16
J gene: TRBJ2-1
V gene: TRBV15
clone size: NA
CDR3 DNA: TGTGCCACCAGCAGAGATCTCGCGGGGGGGCTTGGTGAGCAGTTCTTC
CDR3 protein: CATSRDLAGGLGEQFF

D gene: TRBD2
CDR3 length: 12
J gene: TRBJ2-3
V gene: TRBV5-4
clone size: once
CDR3 DNA: TGTGCCACAGGGACTAGCGGAAATACGCAGTATTTT
CDR3 protein: CATGTSGNTQYF

D gene: NA
CDR3 length: 13
J gene: TRBJ1-2
V gene: TRBV28
clone size: few
CDR3 DNA: TGTGCCAGCAGTTTGGTGGCGGGGGGCGGCTACACCTTC
CDR3 protein: CASSLVAGGGYTF

D gene: TRBD1
CDR3 length: 16
J gene: TRBJ1-2
V gene: TRBV27
clone size: NA
CDR3 DNA: TGTGCCAGCAGTTTATCGGGGACAGGGGTTAACTATGGCTACACCTTC
CDR3 protein: CASSLSGTGVNYGYTF

D gene: TRBD1
CDR3 length: 17
J gene: TRBJ2-2
V gene: TRBV4-1
clone size: NA
CDR3 DNA: TGCGCCAGCAGCCATTCCCCCGGGACAGGGGGCTCCGGGGAGCTGTTTTTT
CDR3 protein: CASSHSPGTGGSGELFF

D gene: NA
CDR3 length: 15
J gene: TRBJ1-5
V gene: TRBV5-8
clone size: NA
CDR3 DNA: TGTGCCAGCAGCTTGGAAGGTTTGGGGGGGCAGCCCCAGCATTTT
CDR3 protein: CASSLEGLGGQPQHF

D gene: TRBD1
CDR3 length: 16
J gene: TRBJ2-2
V gene: TRBV5-4
clone size: NA
CDR3 DNA: TGTGCCAGCAGCCCCGGGACAGGGGGACGCACCGGGGAGCTGTTTTTT
CDR3 protein: CASSPGTGGRTGELFF

D gene: NA
CDR3 length: 12
J gene: TRBJ2-7
V gene: TRBV5-4
clone size: NA
CDR3 DNA: TGTGCCAGCAGCTTTCCCGGGGAAGAGCAGTACTTC
CDR3 protein: CASSFPGEEQYF

D gene: TRBD2
CDR3 length: 15
J gene: TRBJ2-1
V gene: TRBV5-4
clone size: NA
CDR3 DNA: TGTGCCAGCAGCTTGGTAGCGGGAGCGGGGAATGAGCAGTTCTTC
CDR3 protein: CASSLVAGAGNEQFF

D gene: NA
CDR3 length: 13
J gene: TRBJ1-2
V gene: TRBV4-2
clone size: NA
CDR3 DNA: TGTGCCAGCAGCCAAGGCGCAACCTATGGCTACACCTTC
CDR3 protein: CASSQGATYGYTF

D gene: TRBD1
CDR3 length: 16
J gene: TRBJ1-4
V gene: TRBV6-6
clone size: NA
CDR3 DNA: TGTGCCAGCAGTTACCAACAGGGGGCCATTAATGAAAAACTGTTTTTT
CDR3 protein: CASSYQQGAINEKLFF

D gene: NA
CDR3 length: 19
J gene: TRBJ1-1
V gene: TRBV19
clone size: once
CDR3 DNA: TGTGCCAGTAATGGTATCGCCGTCCTGGGGGCGTACCTTAACACTGAAGCTTTCTTT
CDR3 protein: CASNGIAVLGAYLNTEAFF

D gene: TRBD2
CDR3 length: 16
J gene: TRBJ2-3
V gene: TRBV13
clone size: NA
CDR3 DNA: TGTGCCAGCAGCTTAAAAGCGGGGGGTAGCACAGATACGCAGTATTTT
CDR3 protein: CASSLKAGGSTDTQYF

D gene: NA
CDR3 length: 16
J gene: TRBJ1-2
V gene: TRBV5-1
clone size: NA
CDR3 DNA: TGCGCCAGCAGCTTGGCCCATGGAGGGCGGGCGGATGGCTACACCTTC
CDR3 protein: CASSLAHGGRADGYTF

D gene: TRBD2
CDR3 length: 13
J gene: TRBJ2-7
V gene: TRBV30
clone size: few
CDR3 DNA: TGTGCCTGGAGTGTTGGTAGCGGGCGAGGGCAGTACTTC
CDR3 protein: CAWSVGSGRGQYF

D gene: TRBD2
CDR3 length: 17
J gene: TRBJ2-1
V gene: TRBV4-2
clone size: NA
CDR3 DNA: TGTGCCAGCAGCCAAGAGACCGGGACTAGCTCCTACAATGAGCAGTTCTTC
CDR3 protein: CASSQETGTSSYNEQFF